The rows below give T cell receptor beta chains drawn from one sample of a study of spatial heterogeneity in lung cancer. TCRdb analysed the 5' RACE reads with MiXCR anew, one entry per CDR3 protein. Among around 32,000 distinct CDR3 sequences listed, roughly a tenth were seen once. This specimen consisted of PBMCs, obtained at follow-up. These receptors all stem from a female donor with early-stage non-small cell lung cancer. The CDR3 runs from the conserved cysteine through the conserved F or W. The D gene is left open where the match is weak. Clone size, where shown, is once, few, many, or a class for clones that have expanded.

j_gene,d_gene,v_gene,abundance,CDR3aa,CDR3nt
TRBJ2-3,TRBD2,TRBV5-1,NA,CASSPVAGGRGDTQYF,TGCGCCAGCAGCCCGGTAGCGGGGGGGCGCGGAGATACGCAGTATTTT
TRBJ2-3,TRBD1,TRBV5-1,few,CASSLGQGADTQYF,TGCGCCAGCAGCTTGGGACAGGGGGCAGATACGCAGTATTTT
TRBJ1-2,TRBD1,TRBV28,many,CASLGTVLFDYGYTF,TGTGCCAGCCTAGGGACAGTTCTTTTTGATTATGGCTACACCTTC
TRBJ2-1,NA,TRBV2,NA,CASARASYNEQFF,TGTGCCAGCGCACGGGCCTCCTACAATGAGCAGTTCTTC
TRBJ2-5,NA,TRBV3-1,few,CASSQGRETQYF,TGTGCCAGCAGTCAGGGACGAGAGACCCAGTACTTC
TRBJ2-7,NA,TRBV18,many,CASSPGHSYEQYF,TGTGCCAGCTCACCGGGACACTCCTACGAGCAGTACTTC
TRBJ1-1,NA,TRBV15,few,CATSRGAALPAFF,TGTGCCACCAGCAGAGGCGCGGCCCTTCCAGCTTTCTTT
TRBJ2-3,NA,TRBV6-5,few,CASSPKWIDTQYF,TGTGCCAGCAGCCCTAAATGGATAGATACGCAGTATTTT
TRBJ1-1,NA,TRBV5-8,many,CASMNRLLNTEAFF,TGTGCCAGCATGAACCGGTTGCTGAACACTGAAGCTTTCTTT
TRBJ2-4,TRBD2,TRBV7-2,many,CASSTTSGGNIQYF,TGTGCCAGCAGCACCACTAGCGGGGGTAACATTCAGTACTTC
TRBJ1-5,NA,TRBV28,many,CASSFRVDNQPQHF,TGTGCCAGCAGTTTCAGGGTAGACAATCAGCCCCAGCATTTT
TRBJ2-7,NA,TRBV29-1,large,CSVEDTEGPTYEQYF,TGCAGCGTTGAAGATACGGAGGGGCCTACCTACGAGCAGTACTTC
TRBJ2-3,NA,TRBV11-2,many,CASSFGQLTDTQYF,TGTGCCAGCAGCTTCGGGCAGCTAACAGATACGCAGTATTTT
TRBJ2-2,NA,TRBV11-2,NA,CASSLERRHNTGELFF,TGTGCCAGCAGCTTAGAACGCAGGCACAACACCGGGGAGCTGTTTTTT
TRBJ2-2,NA,TRBV6-2/TRBV6-3,once,CASSYTVTGELFF,TGTGCCAGCAGCTACACGGTGACCGGGGAGCTGTTTTTT
TRBJ1-2,NA,TRBV6-5,many,CASRTGNLGYTF,TGTGCCAGCAGGACAGGAAACCTTGGCTACACCTTC
TRBJ2-1,NA,TRBV29-1,NA,CSVTDGSSYNEQFF,TGCAGCGTTACTGACGGAAGCTCCTACAATGAGCAGTTCTTC
TRBJ1-1,NA,TRBV7-3,many,CASSLHPNTEAFF,TGTGCCAGCAGCTTACACCCGAACACTGAAGCTTTCTTT
TRBJ2-3,NA,TRBV7-9,many,CASSLADGTDTQYF,TGTGCCAGCAGCTTAGCAGACGGCACAGATACGCAGTATTTT
TRBJ1-2,TRBD1,TRBV29-1,many,CSVDQGDGYTF,TGCAGCGTTGATCAGGGGGACGGCTACACCTTC
TRBJ2-3,TRBD1,TRBV5-1,NA,CASSSQTGETDTQYF,TGCGCCAGCAGCTCTCAGACAGGGGAAACAGATACGCAGTATTTT
TRBJ1-1,NA,TRBV5-1,NA,CASKETGPNTEAFF,TGCGCCAGCAAGGAGACAGGACCGAACACTGAAGCTTTCTTT
TRBJ2-2,NA,TRBV20-1,many,CSASDTTTGELFF,TGCAGTGCTAGCGACACGACCACCGGGGAGCTGTTTTTT